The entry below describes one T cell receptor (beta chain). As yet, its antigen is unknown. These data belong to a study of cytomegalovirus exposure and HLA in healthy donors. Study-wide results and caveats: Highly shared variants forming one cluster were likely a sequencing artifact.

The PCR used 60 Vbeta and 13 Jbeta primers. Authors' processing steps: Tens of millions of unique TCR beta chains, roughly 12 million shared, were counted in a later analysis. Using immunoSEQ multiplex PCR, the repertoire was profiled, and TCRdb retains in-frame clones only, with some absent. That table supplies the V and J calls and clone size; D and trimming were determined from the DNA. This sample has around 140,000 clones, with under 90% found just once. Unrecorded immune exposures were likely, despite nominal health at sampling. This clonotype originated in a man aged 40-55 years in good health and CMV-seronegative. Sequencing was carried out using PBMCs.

In nucleotides, the CDR3 is TGCGCCAGCAGGCTGACAGGGCCGAACACTGAAGCTTTCTTT. Translation gives CASRLTGPNTEAFF. The V call is TRBV5-1, the J call TRBJ1-1; 7 bases line up with TRBD1. J lost 1 base, V lost 5 bases, and 5 bases had no gene match. CDR3 length: 14 amino acids. Germline V CDR1 and CDR2: SGHRS, YFSETQ.